This T cell receptor (beta chain) emerged from a study of CD8+ T cells in alopecia areata. General study points: Many of the expanded lesional clones endured in scalp and blood while on tofacitinib. Scalp specimens additionally yield sequences from normal skin's resident alphabeta T cells.

This CDR3 region has 14 residues. Germline lookup yields CDR1 SQVTM and CDR2 ANQGSEA. Trimming stripped 6 bases from V and 2 bases from J, with 14 bases between. Treatment meaning: oral pan-JAK inhibitor, 5-10 mg twice daily. This clone was detected only a few times. As yet, its antigen is unknown. cDNA reverse transcribed from extracted RNA served as the sequencing template. This table comes from immunoSEQ multiplex PCR, and its TCRdb copy is limited to in-frame clones, with some not included. The sample lists a few hundred thousand clones, 43% occurring once. Specimen: CD4+ T cells sorted from blood, collected at approximately week 36, from a patient treated with tofacitinib. The V call is TRBV29-1, the J call TRBJ2-1; TRBD1 might be the D (6 bases). This TCR was sampled from a human donor with alopecia areata. CDR3 DNA sequence: TGCAGCGTACCCTCCGGGACAACCTACAATGAGCAGTTCTTC. Translating gives CSVPSGTTYNEQFF.